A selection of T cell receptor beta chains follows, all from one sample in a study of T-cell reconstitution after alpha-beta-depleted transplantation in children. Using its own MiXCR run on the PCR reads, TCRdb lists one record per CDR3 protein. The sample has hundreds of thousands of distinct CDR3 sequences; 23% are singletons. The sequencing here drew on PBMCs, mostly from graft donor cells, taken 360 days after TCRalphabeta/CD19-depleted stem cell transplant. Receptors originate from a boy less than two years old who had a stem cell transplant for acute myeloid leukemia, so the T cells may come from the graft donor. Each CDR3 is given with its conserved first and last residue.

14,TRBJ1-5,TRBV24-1,CATSAGGVNQPQHF
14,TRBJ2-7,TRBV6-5,CASSYAGLRLEQYF
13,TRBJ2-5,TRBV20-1,CSARTSAQETQYF
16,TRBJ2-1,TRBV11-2,CASSSPRGGTYNEQFF
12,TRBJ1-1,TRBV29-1,CSGGQVNTEAFF
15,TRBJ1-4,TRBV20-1,CSADEMTGLSEKLFF
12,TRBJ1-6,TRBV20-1,CSAGPWGSPLHF
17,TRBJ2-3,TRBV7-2,CASSLYRQRGTTDTQYF
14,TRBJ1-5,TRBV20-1,CSATPGASNQPQHF
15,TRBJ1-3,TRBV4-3,CASSLHRRDGNTIYF
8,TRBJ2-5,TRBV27,CASETQYF
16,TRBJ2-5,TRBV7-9,CASSLRTWGIVETQYF
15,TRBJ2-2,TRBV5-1,CASSLWAGRTGELFF
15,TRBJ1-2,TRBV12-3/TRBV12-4,CASSFGAGGEYGYTF
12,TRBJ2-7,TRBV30,CAWRSIFYEQYF
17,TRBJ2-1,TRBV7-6,CASSVAGGTRRYNEQFF
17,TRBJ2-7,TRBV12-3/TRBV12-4,CASSPLSRGPNSYEQYF
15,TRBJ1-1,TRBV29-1,CSVDAAAPMNTEAFF
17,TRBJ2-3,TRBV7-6,CASSLGRYGGARDTQYF
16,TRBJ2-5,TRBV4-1,CASSQDGAGGVETQYF
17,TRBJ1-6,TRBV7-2,CASSIVRGSSYNSPLHF
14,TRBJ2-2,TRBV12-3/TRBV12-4,CASGGGVSTGELFF
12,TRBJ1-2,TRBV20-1,CSAQTGSIGYTF
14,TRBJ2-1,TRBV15,CATRRVGPANEQFF
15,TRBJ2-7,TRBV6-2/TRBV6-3,CASSRTSGSSYEQYF
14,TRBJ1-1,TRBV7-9,CASSLGSRVTEAFF
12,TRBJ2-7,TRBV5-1,CASSPNRYEQYF
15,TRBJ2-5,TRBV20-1,CSAARTSGGAETQYF
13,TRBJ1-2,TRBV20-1,CSALPRGLYGYTF
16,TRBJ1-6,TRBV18,CASSPLLGDYNSPLHF
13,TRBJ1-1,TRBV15,CATREGGDTEAFF
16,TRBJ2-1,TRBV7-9,CASSPREAGAINEQFF
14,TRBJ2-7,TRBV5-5,CASRLRQGMYEQYF
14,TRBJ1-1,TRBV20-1,CSAMIEGAGTEAFF
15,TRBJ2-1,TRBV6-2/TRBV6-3,CASSYDRVRSNEQFF
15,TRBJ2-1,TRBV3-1,CASSLRTDPRNEQFF
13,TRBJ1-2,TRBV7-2,CASSLTGSSGYTF
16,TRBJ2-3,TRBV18,CASSRGGLLNTDTQYF
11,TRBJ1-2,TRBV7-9,CASSLETGYTF
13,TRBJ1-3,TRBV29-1,CSGKTGSGNTIYF
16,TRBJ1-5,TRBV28,CASSLPGGYSNQPQHF